Here is one T cell receptor beta chain with its context. The record originates from a study of blood T cell repertoires in COVID-19. The CDR3 length is 16 residues. Germline-derived CDR1 and CDR2 are KGHSH and LQKENI. Trimming at V came to 2 bases and at J to 5 bases, leaving 9 bases not matched to a gene. Profiling relied on immunoSEQ multiplex PCR, and the TCRdb table lists in-frame clones only, not all of them. The sample holds under 90,000 clones, more than 75% seen once. The chain couples TRBV18 to TRBJ2-5; TRBD1 matches at 9 bases. The receptor's source is a human donor in a cohort sampled during active COVID-19. Sequencing was carried out using peripheral blood. This chain's CDR3 is CASSPTNRGLGETQYF. The CDR3 DNA reads as TGTGCCAGCTCACCAACAAACAGGGGGCTCGGGGAGACCCAGTACTTC.